The source of this T cell receptor (beta chain) is a study of T-cell reconstitution after alpha-beta-depleted transplantation in children. Unique molecular identifiers were incorporated during preparation of the TCRbeta library. TCRdb analysed the PCR reads with MiXCR anew, one entry per CDR3 protein. There are roughly 180,000 distinct CDR3 sequences in the sample; 14% to 15% occur only once, and about 12% lies in the top ten. This clonotype was detected only a few times. Per germline, CDR1 SEHNR and CDR2 FQNEAQ (reference sequence). Trimming shortened V by 5 bases and J by 12 bases, and 26 bases separated the two germline ends. The CDR3 extends over 16 amino acids.

Sequenced material: PBMCs from the stem cell graft donor, taken from the stem cell graft. This TCR was recovered from a human donor who donated a stem cell graft to a child with acute lymphoblastic leukemia. The chain joins TRBV7-9 to TRBJ2-1; tentatively, D is TRBD2 (5 bases). The DNA of the CDR3 is TGTGCCAGCAGCCGAACGTTAGCGTTCGAAGCAAAAGGGCAGTTCTTC. This codes for CASSRTLAFEAKGQFF.